A selection of T cell receptor beta chains follows, all from one sample in a study of blood T cell repertoires in COVID-19. Assay: immunoSEQ multiplex PCR; the TCRdb copy retains only in-frame clones and omits some. The profile shows 330,000 or so clones, over 75% of them singletons. The source material was PBMCs or T cells enriched from blood (not recorded which). Every receptor here comes from a man aged 35-49 years in a cohort exposed to, infected with or recovered from COVID-19 (not recorded which). CDR3s include the opening cysteine and the closing phenylalanine or tryptophan. D genes are given only for firm matches. A row's size may be missing; if present it is once, few, many or a size class.

d_call: NA
j_call: TRBJ2-2
clone_size: NA
cdr3_length: 16
v_call: TRBV5-1
cdr3_aa: CASRSISTVNTGELFF
cdr3_nt: TGCGCCAGCAGGAGTATTTCTACAGTGAACACCGGGGAGCTGTTTTTT

d_call: TRBD2
j_call: TRBJ2-3
clone_size: NA
cdr3_length: 16
v_call: TRBV5-1
cdr3_aa: CASSWGRGGRTDTQYF
cdr3_nt: TGCGCCAGCAGCTGGGGTCGTGGCGGGAGGACAGATACGCAGTATTTT

d_call: TRBD1
j_call: TRBJ1-2
clone_size: NA
cdr3_length: 16
v_call: TRBV28
cdr3_aa: CASSPPDRGPNYGYTF
cdr3_nt: TGTGCCAGCAGTCCCCCGGACAGGGGGCCTAACTATGGCTACACCTTC

d_call: NA
j_call: TRBJ1-5
clone_size: few
cdr3_length: 14
v_call: TRBV3-1/TRBV3-2
cdr3_aa: CASSQGPGNQPQHF
cdr3_nt: TGTGCCAGCAGCCAAGGGCCAGGGAATCAGCCCCAGCATTTT

d_call: NA
j_call: TRBJ1-1
clone_size: few
cdr3_length: 14
v_call: TRBV5-6
cdr3_aa: CASSRVLPNTEAFF
cdr3_nt: TGTGCCAGCAGTCGCGTCCTCCCGAACACTGAAGCTTTCTTT

d_call: NA
j_call: TRBJ1-3
clone_size: NA
cdr3_length: 15
v_call: TRBV6-4
cdr3_aa: CASSPPFSFGNTIYF
cdr3_nt: TGTGCCAGCAGTCCCCCCTTCTCGTTTGGAAACACCATATATTTT

d_call: TRBD1
j_call: TRBJ1-1
clone_size: NA
cdr3_length: 13
v_call: TRBV28
cdr3_aa: CASSSTGKTEAFF
cdr3_nt: TGTGCCAGCAGTTCGACAGGGAAGACTGAAGCTTTCTTT

d_call: NA
j_call: TRBJ1-3
clone_size: NA
cdr3_length: 12
v_call: TRBV7-6
cdr3_aa: CASSRAGNTIYF
cdr3_nt: TGTGCCAGCAGCCGGGCTGGAAACACCATATATTTT

d_call: TRBD1
j_call: TRBJ2-3
clone_size: few
cdr3_length: 14
v_call: TRBV5-1
cdr3_aa: CASSRDSLTDTQYF
cdr3_nt: TGCGCCAGCAGCCGGGACAGCCTCACAGATACGCAGTATTTT

d_call: TRBD2
j_call: TRBJ2-2
clone_size: NA
cdr3_length: 14
v_call: TRBV7-8
cdr3_aa: CASSPRLAVGELFF
cdr3_nt: TGTGCCAGCAGCCCTCGACTAGCGGTCGGGGAGCTGTTTTTT

d_call: NA
j_call: TRBJ1-4
clone_size: NA
cdr3_length: 15
v_call: TRBV15
cdr3_aa: CATSRDGQRNEKLFF
cdr3_nt: TGTGCCACCAGCAGAGACGGACAGCGGAATGAAAAACTGTTTTTT

d_call: TRBD1
j_call: TRBJ1-2
clone_size: NA
cdr3_length: 15
v_call: TRBV5-1
cdr3_aa: CASSAQQGAINGYTF
cdr3_nt: TGCGCCAGCAGCGCTCAACAGGGGGCGATAAATGGCTACACCTTC

d_call: TRBD1
j_call: TRBJ2-7
clone_size: NA
cdr3_length: 16
v_call: TRBV5-4
cdr3_aa: CASSLWHRQGDYEQYF
cdr3_nt: TGTGCCAGCAGCTTGTGGCACCGACAGGGCGACTACGAGCAGTACTTC

d_call: TRBD2
j_call: TRBJ2-5
clone_size: few
cdr3_length: 16
v_call: TRBV3-1/TRBV3-2
cdr3_aa: CASSQVSGNPGETQYF
cdr3_nt: TGTGCCAGCAGCCAAGTCAGCGGGAACCCTGGGGAGACCCAGTACTTC

d_call: NA
j_call: TRBJ1-4
clone_size: NA
cdr3_length: 15
v_call: TRBV28
cdr3_aa: CASSLLQGLDEKLFF
cdr3_nt: TGTGCCAGCAGTTTATTACAGGGTTTAGATGAAAAACTGTTTTTT

d_call: NA
j_call: TRBJ2-1
clone_size: NA
cdr3_length: 20
v_call: TRBV4-1
cdr3_aa: CASSRNKGLGAISSYNEQFF
cdr3_nt: TGCGCCAGCAGCCGAAACAAGGGGCTAGGGGCTATCAGCTCCTACAATGAGCAGTTCTTC

d_call: TRBD1
j_call: TRBJ2-7
clone_size: NA
cdr3_length: 17
v_call: TRBV28
cdr3_aa: CASSGGTGQGVIYEQYF
cdr3_nt: TGTGCCAGCAGTGGAGGCACGGGACAGGGTGTAATCTACGAGCAGTACTTC

d_call: TRBD2
j_call: TRBJ2-2
clone_size: NA
cdr3_length: 15
v_call: TRBV19
cdr3_aa: CASSTPSGYTGELFF
cdr3_nt: TGTGCCAGTAGTACCCCTAGCGGCTACACCGGGGAGCTGTTTTTT

d_call: TRBD2
j_call: TRBJ2-7
clone_size: NA
cdr3_length: 15
v_call: TRBV29-1
cdr3_aa: CSANVGTSGRGEQYF
cdr3_nt: TGCAGCGCTAACGTAGGGACTAGCGGGAGAGGGGAGCAGTACTTC

d_call: NA
j_call: TRBJ1-1
clone_size: few
cdr3_length: 13
v_call: TRBV29-1
cdr3_aa: CSVERGGNTEAFF
cdr3_nt: TGCAGCGTGGAAAGGGGGGGGAACACTGAAGCTTTCTTT

d_call: NA
j_call: TRBJ1-2
clone_size: many
cdr3_length: 13
v_call: TRBV7-2
cdr3_aa: CASSLGQGTGYTF
cdr3_nt: TGTGCCAGCAGCTTAGGCCAGGGGACTGGCTACACCTTC

d_call: NA
j_call: TRBJ1-5
clone_size: once
cdr3_length: 15
v_call: TRBV11-1
cdr3_aa: CASSPGPGGNQPQHF
cdr3_nt: TGTGCCAGCAGCCCGGGGCCGGGGGGCAATCAGCCCCAGCATTTT

d_call: TRBD1
j_call: TRBJ1-1
clone_size: NA
cdr3_length: 13
v_call: TRBV6-5
cdr3_aa: CASFGTGGTEAFF
cdr3_nt: TGTGCCAGTTTTGGGACAGGGGGTACTGAAGCTTTCTTT